This TCR beta chain was recovered during a study of CD8+ T cells in alopecia areata. Across the study: Tofacitinib administration persisted for 6 to 18 months, succeeded by 6 months off drug.

RNA was extracted and reverse transcribed into cDNA as the sequencing template. The table came from immunoSEQ multiplex PCR; TCRdb's copy has only in-frame clones and leaves some out. The sample has 200,000 or so clones, about 60% seen once. The V gene's germline CDR1 is SEHNR and CDR2 FQNEAQ (reference sequence). V trimming: 2 bases; J trimming: 6 bases; junction bases outside the gene matches: 5. This CDR3 is built from 15 residues. The study team obtained lesional scalp punch biopsies and peripheral blood from alopecia areata patients. The clonotype originates from a human donor with alopecia areata. The J gene is TRBJ2-7, the V gene TRBV7-9; 12 bases fit TRBD1. Sequences were derived from CD4+ T cells sorted from blood, sampled at week 0. The CDR3 reads CASSLFGTGGSEQYF. CDR3 bases: TGTGCCAGCAGCTTATTCGGGACAGGGGGCTCCGAGCAGTACTTC.